The subject of this entry is one TCR beta chain. The data were taken from a study of T cells expressing NK-cell markers. TCRdb reprocessed the 5' RACE reads and keeps a single row for each CDR3 protein, giving no DNA. The listing contains approximately 460,000 distinct CDR3 sequences. The germline CDR1 and CDR2 sequences are SGHAT and FQNNGV. This CDR3 has 17 residues. Sequencing was performed on blood T cells: a sorted CD56 or NKG2C T cell subset, CD4+ or CD8+ T cells, or bulk PBMC T cells (not recorded which). The genes are TRBV11-2 and TRBJ2-1; TCRdb gives TRBD2 as the D gene, but with no DNA this cannot be confirmed. The receptor's source is a woman between 18 and 75 years old in good health. The CDR3 is CASSLEYRDWTNNEQFF.